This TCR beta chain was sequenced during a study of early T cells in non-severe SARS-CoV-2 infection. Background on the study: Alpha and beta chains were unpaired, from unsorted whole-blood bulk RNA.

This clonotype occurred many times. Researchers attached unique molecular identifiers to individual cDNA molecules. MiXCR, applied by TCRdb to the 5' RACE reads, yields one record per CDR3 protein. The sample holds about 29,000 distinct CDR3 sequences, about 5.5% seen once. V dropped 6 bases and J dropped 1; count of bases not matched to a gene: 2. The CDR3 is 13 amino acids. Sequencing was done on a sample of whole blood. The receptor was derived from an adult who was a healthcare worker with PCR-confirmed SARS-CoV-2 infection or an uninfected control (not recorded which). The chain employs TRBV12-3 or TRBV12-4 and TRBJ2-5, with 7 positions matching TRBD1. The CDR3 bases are TGTGCCAGCAGGGGACAGACCCAAGAGACCCAGTACTTC. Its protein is CASRGQTQETQYF.